This entry lists 32 T cell receptor beta chains sequenced from one sample in a study of blood T cell repertoires in COVID-19. TCRdb's table, derived via immunoSEQ multiplex PCR, lists solely in-frame clones and lacks some. The table shows under 300,000 clones, with approximately 86% occurring only once. The sequencing sample was made of peripheral blood. These receptors originate from a woman aged 70-85 years with COVID-19, enrolled during active disease.

J is TRBJ2-7 and V is TRBV5-1; TRBD1 matches at 9 bases. The V gene's germline CDR1 is SGHRS and CDR2 YFSETQ. With 0 bases clipped from V and 7 bases from J, the junction kept 8 bases outside the gene matches. The CDR3 spans 15 residues. The chain's CDR3 is CASSLVLQGANEQYF. The CDR3 region has the DNA TGCGCCAGCAGCTTGGTTTTACAGGGGGCGAATGAGCAGTACTTC.

The V call is TRBV10-2, the J call TRBJ1-2, with 9 positions matching TRBD1. CDR1 is WSHSY and CDR2 is SAAADI in the germline V gene. V was pared by 5 bases and J by 4 bases, with 8 bases of the junction left unmatched. This CDR3 spans 15 amino acids. The CDR3 nucleotides read TGCGCCAGCAGTAACTCCGGGACAGGGTCCTATGGCTACACCTTC. This encodes CASSNSGTGSYGYTF.

The chain joins TRBV9 to TRBJ1-1, with TRBD1 matching over 10 bases. After removal of 4 bases from V and 4 bases from J, the junction contained 4 bases not matched to a gene. This CDR3 region has 14 residues. Germline V lookup: CDR1 SGDLS, CDR2 YYNGEE. Here the CDR3 DNA reads TGTGCCAGCAGCCCAGGGGACAGGGGCACTGAAGCTTTCTTT. It translates to CASSPGDRGTEAFF.

This clone is a singleton in its sample. The CDR3 DNA sequence: TGTGCCAGCAGCTTGGACAGGATTACCTACGAGCAGTACTTC. Translation: CASSLDRITYEQYF. The chain uses TRBV7-2 and TRBJ2-7; 7 nucleotides line up with TRBD1. Germline assignment: CDR1 SGHTA and CDR2 FQGNSA. This CDR3 comprises 14 residues. Unmatched junction bases numbered 4, after V lost 3 bases and J lost 2 bases.

This clone has more than one count but fewer than ten. The V and J genes are TRBV7-9 and TRBJ2-3; D possibly corresponds to TRBD1 (5 bases). Germline V gene data show CDR1 as SEHNR and CDR2 as FQNEAQ (reference sequence). The CDR3 loop spans 14 amino acids. The germline V and J ends were trimmed by 2 bases and 6 bases, with 12 bases remaining between them. CDR3 in DNA: TGTGCCAGCAGCTTATCCGGGTCAGGGGATACGCAGTATTTT. This encodes CASSLSGSGDTQYF.

The chain uses TRBV10-3 and TRBJ1-2; perhaps TRBD1 as D (5 bases). CDR3 size: 14 residues. Germline V gene sequence: CDR1 ENHRY, CDR2 SYGVKD. V gave up 4 bases and J gave up 2 bases, with 11 bases separating them. This CDR3 is CAISGRGTNYGYTF. The CDR3 DNA sequence: TGTGCCATCAGTGGGCGGGGGACGAACTATGGCTACACCTTC.

The V and J genes are TRBV5-8 and TRBJ2-5; 7 bases fit TRBD1. With V trimmed by 0 bases and J by 5 bases, 7 bases remained unmatched. CDR3 length: 15 amino acids. Germline V CDR1 and CDR2: SGHTS, YDEGEE. The CDR3 nucleotides read TGTGCCAGCAGCTTGGGGGCAGGGGGTTTGGAGACCCAGTACTTC. This sequence encodes CASSLGAGGLETQYF.

The V call is TRBV25-1, the J call TRBJ1-1; D unclear. The CDR3 length is 10 residues. Germline-derived CDR1 and CDR2 are MGHDK and SYGVNS. Trimming pared 11 bases from V and 5 bases from J, leaving 9 bases between. CDR3 region: CASGRTEAFF. The CDR3 DNA reads TGTGCCTCCGGGAGGACTGAAGCTTTCTTT. The full variable domain, with the rest looked up from reference TRBV25-1 and TRBJ1-1, is EADIYQTPRYLVIGTGKKITLECSQTMGHDKMYWYQQDPGMELHLIHYSYGVNSTEKGDLSSESTVSRIRTEHFPLTLESARPSHTSQYLCASGRTEAFFGQGTRLTVV.

J is TRBJ2-4 and V is TRBV28; D perhaps matches TRBD2 (5 bases). Germline lookup yields CDR1 MDHEN and CDR2 SYDVKM. V was cut by 3 bases and J by 4 bases, with 13 bases left in between. This CDR3 spans 15 amino acids. CDR3 region: CASSFPGLDKNIQYF. CDR3 sequence (DNA): TGTGCCAGCAGTTTCCCTGGACTGGATAAAAACATTCAGTACTTC.

The chain is built from TRBV6-4 and TRBJ2-7; TRBD2 matches at 13 bases. V dropped 5 bases and J dropped 1; count of bases not matched to a gene: 14. The CDR3 contains 19 residues. Germline assignment: CDR1 MRHNA and CDR2 SNTAGT. CDR3 DNA: TGTGCCAGCAGTTTCCCGGGACTAGCGGGGTCTTGTAGGTCCTACGAGCAGTACTTC. It is translated as CASSFPGLAGSCRSYEQYF.

The genes are TRBV5-6 and TRBJ1-1; 9 bases align to TRBD1. CDR3 length: 14 amino acids. J was trimmed by 4 bases and V by 2 bases; bases with no gene match: 3. Germline CDR1 and CDR2: SGHDT and YYEEEE. CDR3 sequence (DNA): TGTGCCAGCAGCTTCCGACAGGGGGGCACTGAAGCTTTCTTT. Translated: CASSFRQGGTEAFF.

This chain joins TRBV27 and TRBJ1-6, with D unclear. This CDR3 has 16 amino acids. Trimming removed 2 bases at V and 0 bases at J, with 8 bases between. CDR1 MNHEY and CDR2 SMNVEV come from the germline V gene (reference sequence). The CDR3 reads CASSLRRSSYNSPLHF. The CDR3 region has the DNA TGTGCCAGCAGTTTACGGCGGAGCTCCTATAATTCACCCCTCCACTTT.

The chain links TRBV3-1 (or the pseudogene TRBV3-2) to TRBJ2-1; 8 nucleotides line up with TRBD2. The J segment lost 7 bases and the V segment lost 6 bases, leaving 8 bases of the junction unmatched. Germline V gene lookup returns CDR1 LGHDT and CDR2 YNNKEL (reference sequence). This CDR3 comprises 14 residues. The CDR3: CASSDSGGPNEQFF. DNA for the CDR3: TGTGCCAGCAGTGATTCGGGGGGGCCAAATGAGCAGTTCTTC.

V and J are TRBV10-1 and TRBJ1-1; weak D call: TRBD1 (6 bases). The CDR3 consists of 15 residues. Deletions cut 0 bases from V and 11 bases from J, with 19 bases between. Per germline, CDR1 WNHNN and CDR2 SYGVQD (reference sequence). CDR3: CASSESTGPPSGAFF. DNA for the CDR3: TGCGCCAGCAGTGAGTCGACAGGTCCTCCTTCTGGCGCTTTCTTT.

The chain links TRBV12-3 or TRBV12-4 to TRBJ2-7; weak D call: TRBD1 (6 bases). CDR3 size: 13 residues. Between the trimmed V and J ends, which lost 5 bases and 4 bases, there was a span of 12 bases. Here the CDR3 reads CASSATDRYEQYF. In DNA, the CDR3 is TGTGCCAGCAGTGCTACGGACAGATACGAGCAGTACTTC.

The rearrangement joins TRBV7-9 to TRBJ2-5, with 11 bases identical to TRBD2. Trimming cost V 5 bases and J 2 bases; bases outside gene matches: 7. This CDR3 is built from 16 residues. Germline CDR1 reads SEHNR; CDR2 reads FQNEAQ (reference sequence). The chain's CDR3 is CASSLTSGGKQETQYF. DNA of the CDR3: TGTGCCAGCAGCCTAACTAGCGGGGGTAAACAAGAGACCCAGTACTTC.

This rearrangement joins TRBV5-1 to TRBJ1-3, with a possible D match to TRBD1 (5 bases). The V gene's germline CDR1 is SGHRS and CDR2 YFSETQ. V dropped 0 bases and J dropped 0 bases, with 13 bases sitting between them. This CDR3 is 17 amino acids long. CDR3 nucleotide sequence: TGCGCCAGCAGCTTGGCATTCGGGGGGTCCTCTGGAAACACCATATATTTT. Translating it yields CASSLAFGGSSGNTIYF.

The CDR3 loop is CSVWDSAPYGYTF. DNA for the CDR3: TGCAGCGTTTGGGACAGCGCTCCCTATGGCTACACCTTC. The gene calls are TRBV29-1 and TRBJ1-2; 7 bases agree with TRBD1. CDR3 length: 13 residues. In germline, CDR1 is SQVTM, CDR2 ANQGSEA. With V trimmed by 5 bases and J by 4 bases, 7 bases remained unmatched.

This rearrangement joins TRBV28 to TRBJ1-4; tentatively, D is TRBD1 (5 bases). Germline CDR1 and CDR2: MDHEN and SYDVKM. V was trimmed by 8 bases and J by 5 bases, leaving 15 bases between them. This CDR3 has 14 residues. The CDR3 nucleotides read TGTGCCAGCGTTGCGGGGGAGGAGAATGAAAAACTGTTTTTT. Translated: CASVAGEENEKLFF.

The sample holds a few counts of this clone. The J gene is TRBJ1-5, the V gene TRBV30; a weak D match, TRBD1 (6 bases). Germline loops: CDR1 GTSNPN, CDR2 SVGIG (reference sequence). This CDR3 is 16 amino acids long. V was cut by 1 base and J by 0 bases, with 13 bases left in between. The CDR3 is CAWSAPQGYSNQPQHF. The CDR3 DNA sequence: TGTGCCTGGAGTGCCCCACAGGGTTATAGCAATCAGCCCCAGCATTTT.

The chain joins TRBV6-5 to TRBJ1-3, with 11 bases lining up with TRBD1. This CDR3 is 16 amino acids long. Germline lookup yields CDR1 MNHEY and CDR2 SVGAGI. Losses at the gene ends were 0 bases for V and 6 bases for J; bases not matched to a gene: 4. CDR3 region: CASSYSGTGGENTIYF. The CDR3 DNA follows: TGTGCCAGCAGTTACTCCGGGACAGGGGGGGAAAACACCATATATTTT.

V and J are TRBV5-1 and TRBJ1-1; D remains ambiguous. V was shortened by 7 bases and J by 2 bases, with 12 bases between the two germline ends. The germline V gene has CDR1 SGHRS and CDR2 YFSETQ. The length of the CDR3 is 13 residues. The CDR3 nucleotides are TGCGCCAGCTCCCGAGGCATCAACACTGAAGCTTTCTTT. Protein sequence: CASSRGINTEAFF.

This clone was seen only a few times. This chain links TRBV24-1 with TRBJ2-3; D may be TRBD1 (6 bases). This CDR3 has 14 amino acids. V was pared by 4 bases and J by 4 bases, with 11 bases between. Germline values: CDR1 KGHDR, CDR2 SFDVKD. CDR3 nucleotide sequence: TGTGCCACCAGTGACCCGAAGGGGGCAGATACGCAGTATTTT. Residues: CATSDPKGADTQYF.

The V call is TRBV14, the J call TRBJ2-7; 8 positions match TRBD1. The CDR3 extends over 13 amino acids. CDR1 is SGHDN and CDR2 is FVKESK in the germline V gene. Trimming at V came to 0 bases and at J to 9 bases, leaving 4 bases not matched to a gene. As DNA, the CDR3 is TGTGCCAGCAGCCAAGACAGGGGGCAGGGGCAGTACTTC. This translates into CASSQDRGQGQYF.

The chain has TRBV10-3 and TRBJ2-7, with D possibly matching TRBD2 (5 bases). Deletions cut 6 bases from V and 3 bases from J, with 18 bases between. Germline CDR1 reads ENHRY; CDR2 reads SYGVKD. This CDR3 contains 15 residues. This chain's CDR3 is CAISYNRGFGYEQYF. The CDR3 DNA sequence: TGTGCCATCAGCTATAATCGGGGTTTTGGCTACGAGCAGTACTTC.

This CDR3 is CASSVGSAKNTEAFF. Here the CDR3 DNA reads TGTGCCAGCAGCGTAGGTTCAGCGAAGAACACTGAAGCTTTCTTT. The chain has TRBV9 and TRBJ1-1; the D is unclear. Germline CDR1 and CDR2: SGDLS and YYNGEE. The CDR3 is 15 amino acids. With 0 bases removed from V and 1 base from J, the gap between germline ends came to 10 bases. Based on the CDR3 plus reference TRBV9 and TRBJ1-1, the full variable domain is DSGVTQTPKHLITATGQRVTLRCSPRSGDLSVYWYQQSLDQGLQFLIQYYNGEERAKGNILERFSAQQFPDLHSELNLSSLELGDSALYFCASSVGSAKNTEAFFGQGTRLTVV.

The chain couples TRBV28 to TRBJ2-7, with D unclear. The CDR3 contains 12 residues. V was shortened by 3 bases and J by 0 bases, with 3 bases between the two germline ends. The V gene's germline CDR1 is MDHEN and CDR2 SYDVKM. Written as DNA, the CDR3 is TGTGCCAGCAGTTTCTACTCCTACGAGCAGTACTTC. Its protein is CASSFYSYEQYF.

The chain links TRBV11-2 to TRBJ1-2, with 10 positions matching TRBD1. Germline CDR1 and CDR2: SGHAT and FQNNGV. J gave up 1 base and V 4 bases, and 12 bases lay outside the gene matches. The length of the CDR3 is 18 residues. This CDR3 is CASSSRDRGLFFNYGYTF. The CDR3 nucleotides read TGTGCCAGCAGCTCCCGGGACAGGGGCCTGTTTTTTAACTATGGCTACACCTTC.

The chain carries TRBV7-2 and TRBJ1-1; TRBD1 might be the D (5 bases). This CDR3 region has 15 residues. In germline, CDR1 is SGHTA, CDR2 FQGNSA. Trimming pared 0 bases from V and 6 bases from J, leaving 14 bases between. The CDR3 DNA reads as TGTGCCAGCAGCTTAGCGGCAGGGTCCGATTCTGAAGCTTTCTTT. Translating it yields CASSLAAGSDSEAFF.

The V call is TRBV27, the J call TRBJ2-1, with TRBD1 matching over 9 bases. Germline V gene sequence: CDR1 MNHEY, CDR2 SMNVEV (reference sequence). V lost 4 bases, J lost 2 bases, and 9 bases stayed unmatched. This CDR3 region has 17 residues. The CDR3 sequence: CASSWGKGTGTYNEQFF. The CDR3 DNA sequence: TGTGCCAGCAGTTGGGGAAAAGGGACAGGGACCTACAATGAGCAGTTCTTC.

The genes are TRBV2 and TRBJ1-1, with D possibly TRBD1 on 5 matching bases. The V end lost 6 bases, the J end lost 8 bases, and 10 bases lay between the germline ends. CDR1 SNHLY and CDR2 FYNNEI come from the germline V gene. CDR3 length equals 11 residues. This chain's CDR3 is CASSRTREAFF. The CDR3 bases are TGTGCCAGCAGCAGGACACGCGAAGCTTTCTTT.

This clone came up many times. In DNA form, the CDR3 reads TGTGCCAGCTCTTCGACAGGGGGTTATCAGCCCCAGCATTTT. The encoded protein is CASSSTGGYQPQHF. The chain uses TRBV2 and TRBJ1-5, with TRBD1 matching 9 bases. This CDR3 spans 14 amino acids. Germline assignment: CDR1 SNHLY and CDR2 FYNNEI. V lost 8 bases and J lost 5; bases outside the gene matches: 7. Full variable domain (remainder filled in from reference TRBV2 and TRBJ1-5): EPEVTQTPSHQVTQMGQEVILRCVPISNHLYFYWYRQILGQKVEFLVSFYNNEISEKSEIFDDQFSVERPDGSNFTLKIRSTKLEDSAMYFCASSSTGGYQPQHFGDGTRLSIL.